Listed below are T cell receptor beta chains from one sample, sequenced in a study of shared clonotypes between healthy human individuals. Assay used: immunoSEQ multiplex PCR; TCRdb lists only in-frame clones, some missing. Here the sample spans around 1.9 million clones, around 95% being singletons. Sequencing used naive CD8+ T cells from PBMCs. The source of these receptors is a man younger than 35 in good health. Some clones in this sample may be carry-over from other donors' samples. The CDR3 runs from the conserved cysteine through the conserved F or W. D genes are given only for firm matches. A row's size may be missing; if present it is once, few, many or a size class.

v_call,clone_size,j_call,d_call,cdr3_aa,cdr3_nt
TRBV7-7,-,TRBJ1-1,-,CASSLNANTEAFF,TGTGCCAGCAGCTTAAATGCGAACACTGAAGCTTTCTTT
TRBV19,once,TRBJ1-1,-,CASGGHMNTEAFF,TGTGCCAGCGGAGGACACATGAACACTGAAGCTTTCTTT
TRBV28,-,TRBJ1-5,-,CASRAYRDSNQPQHF,TGTGCCAGCAGAGCTTATCGGGACAGCAATCAGCCCCAGCATTTT
TRBV7-8,-,TRBJ2-7,-,CASSFSAGLAYEQYF,TGTGCCAGCAGCTTCTCTGCAGGGTTAGCCTACGAGCAGTACTTC
TRBV5-1,-,TRBJ1-6,TRBD1,CASSRGGQGSNSPLHF,TGCGCCAGCAGCCGCGGGGGACAGGGGAGTAATTCACCCCTCCACTTT
TRBV10-3,-,TRBJ2-6,-,CAISDGGANVLTF,TGTGCCATCAGTGACGGAGGGGCCAACGTCCTGACTTTC
TRBV9,-,TRBJ2-1,-,CASSPPGGGYNEQFF,TGTGCCAGCAGCCCCCCCGGCGGCGGGTACAATGAGCAGTTCTTC
TRBV7-3,-,TRBJ2-3,-,CASSPRQVSSTDTQYF,TGTGCCAGCAGCCCTCGCCAGGTTTCTAGCACAGATACGCAGTATTTT
TRBV28,-,TRBJ1-2,-,CASSHRDGHGDGYTF,TGTGCCAGCAGTCACAGGGACGGCCATGGCGATGGCTACACCTTC
TRBV7-9,-,TRBJ1-1,-,CASSSGTVNTEAFF,TGTGCCAGCAGCTCGGGGACGGTGAACACTGAAGCTTTCTTT
TRBV27,-,TRBJ2-3,TRBD1,CASGDRGGTDTQYF,TGTGCCAGCGGAGACAGGGGAGGTACAGATACGCAGTATTTT
TRBV2,-,TRBJ2-7,TRBD1,CASRGDRSYEQYF,TGTGCCAGCAGGGGGGACAGGTCCTACGAGCAGTACTTC
TRBV29-1,-,TRBJ2-2,-,CSVEAASTGELFF,TGCAGCGTTGAAGCTGCGAGCACCGGGGAGCTGTTTTTT
TRBV4-1,-,TRBJ1-4,-,CASSQDRWGSNEKLFF,TGCGCCAGCAGCCAAGATCGGTGGGGATCTAATGAAAAACTGTTTTTT
TRBV11-2,-,TRBJ1-1,-,CASSLVVTEAFF,TGTGCCAGCAGCTTAGTTGTCACTGAAGCTTTCTTT
TRBV7-9,-,TRBJ2-7,TRBD2,CASSSGTRGPYEQYF,TGTGCCAGCAGCTCGGGGACTAGAGGCCCCTACGAGCAGTACTTC
TRBV4-1,-,TRBJ2-7,-,CASSQGQFYEQYF,TGCGCCAGCAGCCAAGGACAGTTCTACGAGCAGTACTTC
TRBV6-5,-,TRBJ2-4,-,CASSYQGGIQYF,TGTGCCAGCAGTTACCAGGGCGGCATTCAGTACTTC
TRBV9,-,TRBJ1-4,-,CASSVEQGASEKLFF,TGTGCCAGCAGCGTAGAGCAGGGAGCGAGTGAAAAACTGTTTTTT
TRBV5-6,-,TRBJ1-4,TRBD1,CASSWDRGEKLFF,TGTGCCAGCAGCTGGGACAGGGGGGAAAAACTGTTTTTT
TRBV4-1,-,TRBJ1-3,-,CASSQGQSSGNTIYF,TGCGCCAGCAGCCAAGGACAGTCCTCTGGAAACACCATATATTTT
TRBV29-1,-,TRBJ2-2,-,CSVFGANTGELFF,TGCAGCGTTTTTGGGGCGAACACCGGGGAGCTGTTTTTT
TRBV28,-,TRBJ2-1,TRBD2,CASSSSSGSSYNEQFF,TGTGCCAGCAGTTCCTCTAGCGGGAGCTCCTACAATGAGCAGTTCTTC
TRBV5-1,-,TRBJ2-7,TRBD2,CASLGSGYEQYF,TGCGCCAGCTTGGGTAGCGGGTACGAGCAGTACTTC
TRBV14,-,TRBJ1-5,-,CASSQGNQPQHF,TGTGCCAGCAGCCAAGGGAATCAGCCCCAGCATTTT
TRBV27,-,TRBJ2-7,-,CASSFGRVSYEQYF,TGTGCCAGCAGTTTCGGCAGGGTATCCTACGAGCAGTACTTC
TRBV27,few,TRBJ2-3,-,CASSLFGTDTQYF,TGTGCCAGCAGTTTATTTGGCACAGATACGCAGTATTTT
TRBV19,once,TRBJ1-1,-,CASSISGERTEAFF,TGTGCCAGTAGTATTTCCGGTGAACGCACTGAAGCTTTCTTT
TRBV28,-,TRBJ2-7,TRBD2,CASIPLGGTNYEQYF,TGTGCCAGCATCCCTTTGGGGGGGACGAACTACGAGCAGTACTTC
TRBV25-1,-,TRBJ2-1,TRBD2,CASSESRLAETYEQFF,TGTGCCAGCAGTGAATCGAGACTAGCGGAGACCTATGAGCAGTTCTTC
TRBV11-2,-,TRBJ2-3,-,CASSLGVGATQYF,TGTGCCAGCAGCTTAGGGGTAGGGGCCACGCAGTATTTT
TRBV28,once,TRBJ2-1,TRBD2,CASSSPPFSGSSYNEQFF,TGTGCCAGCAGTTCCCCTCCATTTAGCGGGAGTTCTTACAATGAGCAGTTCTTC
TRBV4-1,-,TRBJ2-5,TRBD2,CASSQDSGGEQETQYF,TGCGCCAGCAGCCAAGATTCGGGGGGGGAGCAAGAGACCCAGTACTTC
TRBV5-4,-,TRBJ2-7,-,CASSLGAQGLNEQYF,TGTGCCAGCAGCTTGGGGGCGCAGGGACTTAACGAGCAGTACTTC
TRBV7-9,-,TRBJ2-7,-,CASSFTTGILYEQYF,TGTGCCAGCAGTTTCACCACAGGGATACTCTACGAGCAGTACTTC
TRBV15,-,TRBJ2-1,-,CATSPQVRHNEQFF,TGTGCCACCAGCCCCCAAGTGAGACACAATGAGCAGTTCTTC
TRBV6-1,-,TRBJ1-5,TRBD1,CASNLYKGAEQPQHF,TGTGCCAGCAACTTATATAAGGGGGCAGAACAGCCCCAGCATTTT
TRBV10-1,-,TRBJ2-2,-,CASSERGLPGELFF,TGCGCCAGCAGTGAGCGAGGACTACCTGGGGAGCTGTTTTTT
TRBV7-6,-,TRBJ2-1,TRBD1,CASSKRQGLFNEQFF,TGTGCCAGCAGCAAAAGACAGGGGCTGTTCAATGAGCAGTTCTTC
TRBV7-3,-,TRBJ2-1,-,CASSPAGAYYNEQFF,TGTGCCAGCAGCCCCGCGGGGGCCTACTACAATGAGCAGTTCTTC
TRBV4-1,-,TRBJ2-2,TRBD1,CASSQVDRAYALHTGELFF,TGCGCCAGCAGCCAAGTCGACAGGGCATACGCCTTGCACACCGGGGAGCTGTTTTTT
TRBV21-1,-,TRBJ1-1,-,CASSKCWGQGFPFF,TGTGCCAGCAGCAAATGTTGGGGCCAGGGTTTCCCTTTCTTT
TRBV6-6,-,TRBJ2-1,-,CASSYSNGDEQFF,TGTGCCAGCAGTTACTCCAACGGCGATGAGCAGTTCTTC
TRBV7-7,-,TRBJ2-2,TRBD1,CASSSRVGQDPTGELFF,TGTGCCAGCAGCTCCCGGGTGGGACAGGACCCAACCGGGGAGCTGTTTTTT
TRBV30,-,TRBJ1-2,-,CAWKSSIYREMAF,TGTGCCTGGAAATCCTCCATATACAGGGAGATGGCCTTC
TRBV2,-,TRBJ2-5,-,CASSEEGGQAQYF,TGTGCCAGCAGTGAAGAAGGGGGACAAGCCCAGTACTTC
TRBV5-1,-,TRBJ2-3,TRBD2,CASSLAPSGNSDTQYF,TGCGCCAGCAGCTTGGCCCCTAGCGGGAATTCAGATACGCAGTATTTT
TRBV27,-,TRBJ2-1,-,CASSLVLRQSSYNEQFF,TGTGCCAGCAGCCTAGTACTGCGCCAGAGCTCCTACAATGAGCAGTTCTTC
TRBV9,-,TRBJ2-1,TRBD2,CASSVFSSSGGYNEQFF,TGTGCCAGCAGCGTTTTCTCGTCTAGCGGGGGGTACAATGAGCAGTTCTTC
TRBV7-8,-,TRBJ2-1,-,CASSPTGRGDEQFF,TGTGCCAGCAGCCCAACGGGCAGGGGCGATGAGCAGTTCTTC
TRBV7-9,few,TRBJ2-6,-,CASSLVSGANVLTF,TGTGCCAGCAGCTTAGTCTCTGGGGCCAACGTCCTGACTTTC
TRBV5-6,-,TRBJ2-7,TRBD2,CASSAGTSIEQYF,TGTGCCAGCAGCGCCGGGACTAGCATCGAGCAGTACTTC
TRBV7-9,few,TRBJ1-1,TRBD1,CASSSPQGSSWNTEAFF,TGTGCCAGCAGCTCTCCACAGGGGTCCTCCTGGAACACTGAAGCTTTCTTT
TRBV5-6,-,TRBJ1-2,-,CASSLEQGGNGYTF,TGTGCCAGCAGCTTGGAACAGGGCGGGAATGGCTACACCTTC
TRBV7-9,-,TRBJ1-2,-,CASSLALRGGYGYTF,TGTGCCAGCAGCTTAGCCTTACGGGGTGGCTATGGCTACACCTTC